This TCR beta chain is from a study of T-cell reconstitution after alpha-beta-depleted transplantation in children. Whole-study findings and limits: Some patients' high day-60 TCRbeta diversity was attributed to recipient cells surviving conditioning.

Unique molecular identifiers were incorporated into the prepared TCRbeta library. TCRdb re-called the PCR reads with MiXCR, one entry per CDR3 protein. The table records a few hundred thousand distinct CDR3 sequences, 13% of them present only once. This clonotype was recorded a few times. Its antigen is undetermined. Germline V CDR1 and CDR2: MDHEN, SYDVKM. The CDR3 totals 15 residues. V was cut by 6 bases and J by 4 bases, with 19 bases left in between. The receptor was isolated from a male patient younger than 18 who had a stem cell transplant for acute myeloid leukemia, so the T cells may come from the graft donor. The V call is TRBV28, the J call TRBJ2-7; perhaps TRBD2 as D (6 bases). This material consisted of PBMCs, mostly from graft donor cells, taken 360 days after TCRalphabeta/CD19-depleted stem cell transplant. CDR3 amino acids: CASSPGGFPVYEQYF. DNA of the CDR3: TGTGCCAGCAGCCCCGGAGGGTTCCCCGTTTACGAGCAGTACTTC.